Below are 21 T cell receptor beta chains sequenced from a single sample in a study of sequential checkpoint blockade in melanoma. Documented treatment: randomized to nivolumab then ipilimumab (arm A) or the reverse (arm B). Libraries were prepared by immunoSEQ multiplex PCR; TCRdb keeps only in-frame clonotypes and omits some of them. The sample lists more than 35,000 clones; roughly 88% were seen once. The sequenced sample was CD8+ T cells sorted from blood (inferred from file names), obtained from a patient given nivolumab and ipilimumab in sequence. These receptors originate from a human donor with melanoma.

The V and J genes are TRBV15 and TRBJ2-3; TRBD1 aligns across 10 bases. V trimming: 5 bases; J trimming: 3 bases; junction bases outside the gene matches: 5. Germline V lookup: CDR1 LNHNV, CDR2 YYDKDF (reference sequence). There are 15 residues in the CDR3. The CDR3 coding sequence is TGTGCCACCAGCGCCGACAGGGGGCGTACAGATACGCAGTATTTT. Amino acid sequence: CATSADRGRTDTQYF.

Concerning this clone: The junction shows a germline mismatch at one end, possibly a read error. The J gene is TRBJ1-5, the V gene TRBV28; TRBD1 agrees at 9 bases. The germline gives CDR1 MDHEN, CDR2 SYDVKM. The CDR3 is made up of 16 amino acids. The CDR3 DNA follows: TGTGCCAGCAGGTTATCGGGACAGGGACGGAATCAGCCCCAGCATTTT. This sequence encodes CASRLSGQGRNQPQHF.

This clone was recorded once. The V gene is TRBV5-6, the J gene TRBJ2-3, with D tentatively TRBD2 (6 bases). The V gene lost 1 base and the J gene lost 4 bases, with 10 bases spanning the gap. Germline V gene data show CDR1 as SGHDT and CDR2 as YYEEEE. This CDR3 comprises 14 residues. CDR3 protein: CASSLPGVPDTQYF. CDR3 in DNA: TGTGCCAGCAGCTTGCCGGGGGTCCCAGATACGCAGTATTTT. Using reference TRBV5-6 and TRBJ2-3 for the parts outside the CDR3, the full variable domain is DAGVTQSPTHLIKTRGQQVTLRCSPKSGHDTVSWYQQALGQGPQFIFQYYEEEERQRGNFPDRFSGHQFPNYSSELNVNALLLGDSALYLCASSLPGVPDTQYFGPGTRLTVL.

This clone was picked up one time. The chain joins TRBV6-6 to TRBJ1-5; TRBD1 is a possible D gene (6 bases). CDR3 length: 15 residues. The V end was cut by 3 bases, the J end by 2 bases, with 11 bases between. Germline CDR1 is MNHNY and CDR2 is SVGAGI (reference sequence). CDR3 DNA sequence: TGTGCCAGCAGTTATTTCAGGGGCGGCAATCAGCCCCAGCATTTT. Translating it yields CASSYFRGGNQPQHF.

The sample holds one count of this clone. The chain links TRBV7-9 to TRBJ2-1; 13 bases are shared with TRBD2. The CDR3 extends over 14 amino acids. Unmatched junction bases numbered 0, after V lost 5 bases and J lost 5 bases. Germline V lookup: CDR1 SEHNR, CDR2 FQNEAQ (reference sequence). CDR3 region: CASSGLAGDNEQFF. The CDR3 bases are TGTGCCAGCAGCGGACTAGCGGGAGACAATGAGCAGTTCTTC.

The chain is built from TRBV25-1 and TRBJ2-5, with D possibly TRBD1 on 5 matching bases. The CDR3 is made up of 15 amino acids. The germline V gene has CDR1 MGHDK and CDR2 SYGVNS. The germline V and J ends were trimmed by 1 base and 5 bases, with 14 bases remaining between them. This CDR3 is CASSEFDSKGETQYF. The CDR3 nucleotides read TGTGCCAGCAGTGAATTTGACAGCAAAGGGGAGACCCAGTACTTC.

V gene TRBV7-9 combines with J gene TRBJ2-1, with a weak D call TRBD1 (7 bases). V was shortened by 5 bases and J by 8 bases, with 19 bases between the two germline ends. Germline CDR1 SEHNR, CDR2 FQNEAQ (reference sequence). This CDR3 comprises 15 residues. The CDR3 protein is CASSTGQGGSDEQFF. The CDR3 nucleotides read TGTGCCAGCAGCACAGGCCAGGGGGGATCGGATGAGCAGTTCTTC.

CDR3 protein: CASSEVASGSNEQFF. For the CDR3, the DNA is TGTGCCAGCAGTGAAGTGGCTAGCGGGAGCAATGAGCAGTTCTTC. The rearrangement links TRBV6-1 to TRBJ2-1, with 10 bases lining up with TRBD2. This CDR3 region has 15 residues. Germline V gives CDR1 MNHNS, CDR2 SASEGT. V dropped 1 base and J dropped 6; count of bases not matched to a gene: 3.

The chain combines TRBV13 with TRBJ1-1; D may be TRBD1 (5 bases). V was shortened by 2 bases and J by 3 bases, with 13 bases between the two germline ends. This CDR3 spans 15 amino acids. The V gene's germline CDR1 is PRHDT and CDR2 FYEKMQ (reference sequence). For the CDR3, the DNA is TGTGCCAGCAGCTTACGGAGGGGTTGGGACACTGAAGCTTTCTTT. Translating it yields CASSLRRGWDTEAFF.

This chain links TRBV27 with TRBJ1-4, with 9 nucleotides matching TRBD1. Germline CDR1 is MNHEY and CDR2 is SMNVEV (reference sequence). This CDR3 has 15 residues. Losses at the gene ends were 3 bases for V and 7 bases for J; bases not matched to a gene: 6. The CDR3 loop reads CASSFSDRGAEKLFF. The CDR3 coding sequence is TGTGCCAGCAGTTTTTCGGACAGGGGAGCTGAAAAACTGTTTTTT.

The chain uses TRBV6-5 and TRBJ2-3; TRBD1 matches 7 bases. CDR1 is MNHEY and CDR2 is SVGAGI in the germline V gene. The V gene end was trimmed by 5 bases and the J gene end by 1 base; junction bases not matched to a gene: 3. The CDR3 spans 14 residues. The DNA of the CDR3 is TGTGCCAGCAGTACCCAGGGGGGCACAGATACGCAGTATTTT. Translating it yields CASSTQGGTDTQYF.

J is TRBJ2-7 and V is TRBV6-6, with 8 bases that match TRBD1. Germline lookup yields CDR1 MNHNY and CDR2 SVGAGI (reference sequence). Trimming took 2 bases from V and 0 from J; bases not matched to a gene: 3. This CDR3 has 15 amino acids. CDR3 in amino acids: CASSYGQGASYEQYF. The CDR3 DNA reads TGTGCCAGCAGTTACGGGCAGGGGGCCTCCTACGAGCAGTACTTC.

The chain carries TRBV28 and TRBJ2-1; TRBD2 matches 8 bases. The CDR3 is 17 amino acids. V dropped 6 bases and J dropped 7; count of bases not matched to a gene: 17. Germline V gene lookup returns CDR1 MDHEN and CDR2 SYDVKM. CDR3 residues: CASSPIFGLAGLNEQFF. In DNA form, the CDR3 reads TGTGCCAGCAGCCCTATTTTCGGGCTAGCGGGTCTGAATGAGCAGTTCTTC.

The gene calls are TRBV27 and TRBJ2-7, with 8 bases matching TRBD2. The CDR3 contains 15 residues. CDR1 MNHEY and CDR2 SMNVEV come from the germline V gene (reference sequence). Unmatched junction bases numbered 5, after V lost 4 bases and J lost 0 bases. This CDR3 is CASSSGLAYSYEQYF. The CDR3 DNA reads TGTGCCAGCAGTTCTGGACTAGCCTACTCCTACGAGCAGTACTTC.

CDR3 in DNA: TGTGCCAGCAGTGAAGGCATCAGGGGTGGTAGCGAGACCCAGTACTTC. It is translated as CASSEGIRGGSETQYF. The chain couples TRBV2 to TRBJ2-5, with a possible D match to TRBD1 (6 bases). With 1 base removed from V and 5 bases from J, the gap between germline ends came to 17 bases. There are 16 residues in the CDR3. Germline-derived CDR1 and CDR2 are SNHLY and FYNNEI.

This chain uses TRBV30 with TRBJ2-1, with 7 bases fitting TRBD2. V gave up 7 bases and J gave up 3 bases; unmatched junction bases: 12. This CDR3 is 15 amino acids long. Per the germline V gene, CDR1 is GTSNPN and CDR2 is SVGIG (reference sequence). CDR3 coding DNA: TGTGCCTCAAAGCCTTGGCTAGCGGACTACAATGAGCAGTTCTTC. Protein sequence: CASKPWLADYNEQFF.

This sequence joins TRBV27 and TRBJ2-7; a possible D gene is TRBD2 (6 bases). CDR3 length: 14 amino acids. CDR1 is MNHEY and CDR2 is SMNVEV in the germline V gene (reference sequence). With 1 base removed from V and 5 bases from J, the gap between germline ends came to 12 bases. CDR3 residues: CASSLLGAGNEQYF. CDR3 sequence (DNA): TGTGCCAGCAGTTTATTGGGAGCGGGCAACGAGCAGTACTTC.

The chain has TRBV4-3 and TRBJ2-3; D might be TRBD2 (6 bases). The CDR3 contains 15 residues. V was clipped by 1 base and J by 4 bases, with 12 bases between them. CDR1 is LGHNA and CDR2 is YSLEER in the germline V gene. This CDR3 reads CASSQGSGVSDTQYF. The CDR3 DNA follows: TGCGCCAGCAGCCAAGGCTCGGGGGTGTCAGATACGCAGTATTTT.

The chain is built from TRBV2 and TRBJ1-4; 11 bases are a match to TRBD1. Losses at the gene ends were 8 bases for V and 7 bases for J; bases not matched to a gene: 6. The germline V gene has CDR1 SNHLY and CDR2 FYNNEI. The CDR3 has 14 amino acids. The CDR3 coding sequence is TGTGCCAGCTTTACCGGACAGGGGGCTGAAAAACTGTTTTTT. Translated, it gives CASFTGQGAEKLFF.

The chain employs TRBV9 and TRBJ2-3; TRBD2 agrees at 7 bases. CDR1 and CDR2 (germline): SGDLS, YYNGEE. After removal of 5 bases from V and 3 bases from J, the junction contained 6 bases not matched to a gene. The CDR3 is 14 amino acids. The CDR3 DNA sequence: TGTGCCAGCAGTGGGAGGGCTGGTACAGATACGCAGTATTTT. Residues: CASSGRAGTDTQYF.

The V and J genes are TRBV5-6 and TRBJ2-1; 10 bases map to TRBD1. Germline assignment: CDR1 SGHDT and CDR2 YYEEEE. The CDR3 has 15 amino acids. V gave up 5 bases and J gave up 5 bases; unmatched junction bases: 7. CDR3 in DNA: TGTGCCAGCAGTCCTGACAGGGGGCTTAACAATGAGCAGTTCTTC. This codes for CASSPDRGLNNEQFF. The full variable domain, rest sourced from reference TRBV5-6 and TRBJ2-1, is DAGVTQSPTHLIKTRGQQVTLRCSPKSGHDTVSWYQQALGQGPQFIFQYYEEEERQRGNFPDRFSGHQFPNYSSELNVNALLLGDSALYLCASSPDRGLNNEQFFGPGTRLTVL.